This TCR beta chain was documented in a study of blood T cell repertoires in COVID-19. Across the whole study: In each case, the material was cDNA or gDNA derived from T cells, B-cell-depleted T cells, or PBMCs.

Patients at the Seattle site were enrolled during active infection and followed longitudinally. V trimming: 4 bases; J trimming: 0 bases; junction bases outside the gene matches: 4. Germline CDR1 SGDLS, CDR2 YYNGEE. The length of the CDR3 is 15 residues. In the source study's methods: Cell counts per sample came from amplifying reference gene primers. The protocol was immunoSEQ multiplex PCR, while the TCRdb copy is restricted to in-frame clones and leaves out a portion. The V and J calls and clone size are taken from that table; D and trimming were inferred from the DNA. The sample yields over 150,000 clones, approximately 94% seen once.

The sample consisted of peripheral blood. The clonotype was recovered from a man younger than 45 with COVID-19, enrolled during active disease. V and J are TRBV9 and TRBJ1-3, with 7 nucleotides matching TRBD1. CDR3 bases: TGTGCCAGCAGCCCCGGGACAGTCTCTGGAAACACCATATATTTT. It is translated as CASSPGTVSGNTIYF. Filled out from reference TRBV9 and TRBJ1-3, the complete variable domain reads DSGVTQTPKHLITATGQRVTLRCSPRSGDLSVYWYQQSLDQGLQFLIQYYNGEERAKGNILERFSAQQFPDLHSELNLSSLELGDSALYFCASSPGTVSGNTIYFGEGSWLTVV.